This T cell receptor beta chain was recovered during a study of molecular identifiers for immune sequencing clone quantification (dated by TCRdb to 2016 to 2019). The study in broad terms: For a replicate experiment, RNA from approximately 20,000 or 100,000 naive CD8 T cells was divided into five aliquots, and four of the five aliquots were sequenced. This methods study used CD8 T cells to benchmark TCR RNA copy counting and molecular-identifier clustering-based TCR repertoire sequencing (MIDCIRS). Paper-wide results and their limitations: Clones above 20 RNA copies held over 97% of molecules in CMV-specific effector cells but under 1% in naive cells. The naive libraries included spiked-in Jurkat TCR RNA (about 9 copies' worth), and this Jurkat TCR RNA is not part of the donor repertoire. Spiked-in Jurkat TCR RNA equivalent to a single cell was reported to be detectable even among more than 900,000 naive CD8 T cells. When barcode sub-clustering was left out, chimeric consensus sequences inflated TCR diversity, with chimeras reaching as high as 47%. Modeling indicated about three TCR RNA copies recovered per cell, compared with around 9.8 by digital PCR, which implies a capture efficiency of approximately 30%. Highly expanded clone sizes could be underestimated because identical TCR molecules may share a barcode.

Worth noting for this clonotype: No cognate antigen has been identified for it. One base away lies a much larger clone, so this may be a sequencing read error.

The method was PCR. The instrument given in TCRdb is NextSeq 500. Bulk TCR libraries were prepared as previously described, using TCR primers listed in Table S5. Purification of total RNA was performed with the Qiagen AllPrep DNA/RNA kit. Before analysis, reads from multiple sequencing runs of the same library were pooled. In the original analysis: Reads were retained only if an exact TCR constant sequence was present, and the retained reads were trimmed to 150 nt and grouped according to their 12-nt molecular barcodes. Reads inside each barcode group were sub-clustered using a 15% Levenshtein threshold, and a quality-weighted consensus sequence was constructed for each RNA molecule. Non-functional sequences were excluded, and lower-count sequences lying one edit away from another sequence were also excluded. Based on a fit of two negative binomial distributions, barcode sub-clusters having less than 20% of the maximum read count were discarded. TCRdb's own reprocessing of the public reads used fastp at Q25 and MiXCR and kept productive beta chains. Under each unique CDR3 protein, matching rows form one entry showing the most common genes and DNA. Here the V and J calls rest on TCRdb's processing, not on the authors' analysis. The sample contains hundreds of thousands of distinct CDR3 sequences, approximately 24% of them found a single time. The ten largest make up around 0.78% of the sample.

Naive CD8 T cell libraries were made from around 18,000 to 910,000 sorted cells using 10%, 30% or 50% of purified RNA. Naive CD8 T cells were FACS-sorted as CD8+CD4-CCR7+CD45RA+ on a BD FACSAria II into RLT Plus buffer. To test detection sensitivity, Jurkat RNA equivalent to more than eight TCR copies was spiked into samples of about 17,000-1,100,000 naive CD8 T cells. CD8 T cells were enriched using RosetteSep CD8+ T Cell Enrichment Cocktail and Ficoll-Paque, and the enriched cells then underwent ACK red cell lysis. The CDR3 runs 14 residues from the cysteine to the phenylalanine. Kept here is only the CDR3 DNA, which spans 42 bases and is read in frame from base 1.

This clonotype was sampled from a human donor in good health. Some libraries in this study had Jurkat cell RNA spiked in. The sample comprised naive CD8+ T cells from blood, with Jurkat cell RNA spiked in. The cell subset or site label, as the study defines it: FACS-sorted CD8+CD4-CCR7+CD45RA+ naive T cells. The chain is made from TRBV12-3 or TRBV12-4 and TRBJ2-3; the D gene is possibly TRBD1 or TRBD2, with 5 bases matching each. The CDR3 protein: CASGEHASTGTQYF. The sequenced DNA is TGTGCCAGCGGCGAGCATGCTAGCACAGGTACGCAGTATTTT.